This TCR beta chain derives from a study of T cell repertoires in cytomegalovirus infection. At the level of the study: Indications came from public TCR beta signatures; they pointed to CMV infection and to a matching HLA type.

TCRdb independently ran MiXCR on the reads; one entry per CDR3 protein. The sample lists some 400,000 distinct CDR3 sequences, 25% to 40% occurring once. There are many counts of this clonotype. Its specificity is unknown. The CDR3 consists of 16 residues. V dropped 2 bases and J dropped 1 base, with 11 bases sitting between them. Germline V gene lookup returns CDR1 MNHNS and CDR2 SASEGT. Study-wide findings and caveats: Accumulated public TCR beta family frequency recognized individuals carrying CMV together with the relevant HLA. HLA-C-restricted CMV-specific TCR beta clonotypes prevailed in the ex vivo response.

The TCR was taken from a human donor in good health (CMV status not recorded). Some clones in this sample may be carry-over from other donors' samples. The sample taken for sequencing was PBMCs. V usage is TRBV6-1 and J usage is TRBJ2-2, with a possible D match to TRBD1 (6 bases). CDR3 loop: CASSEPGQRNTGELFF. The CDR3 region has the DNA TGTGCCAGCAGTGAACCGGGACAACGGAACACCGGGGAGCTGTTTTTT.